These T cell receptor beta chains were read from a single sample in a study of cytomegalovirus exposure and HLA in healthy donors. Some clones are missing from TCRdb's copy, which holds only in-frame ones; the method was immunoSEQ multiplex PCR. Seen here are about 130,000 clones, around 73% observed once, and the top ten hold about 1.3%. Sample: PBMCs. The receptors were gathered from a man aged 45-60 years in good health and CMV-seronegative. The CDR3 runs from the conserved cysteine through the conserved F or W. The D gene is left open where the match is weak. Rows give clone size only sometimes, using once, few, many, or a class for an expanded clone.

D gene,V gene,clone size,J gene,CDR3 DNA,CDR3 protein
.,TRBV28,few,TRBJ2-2,TGTGCCAGCAACCCTGGGCCGACCCAGTACGGCGGGGAGCTGTTTTTT,CASNPGPTQYGGELFF
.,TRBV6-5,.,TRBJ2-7,TGTGCCAGCAGTTCCCACTACGAGCAGTACTTC,CASSSHYEQYF
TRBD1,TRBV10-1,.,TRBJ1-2,TGCGCCAGCAAATTGGACAGGGATGCTAACTATGGCTACACCTTC,CASKLDRDANYGYTF
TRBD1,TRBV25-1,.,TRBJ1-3,TGTGCCAGCACTGAGAGGACAGGTTATAGAAACACCATATATTTT,CASTERTGYRNTIYF
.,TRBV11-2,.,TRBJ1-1,TGTGCCAGCAGCTTAAGTACAGGTAACACTGAAGCTTTCTTT,CASSLSTGNTEAFF
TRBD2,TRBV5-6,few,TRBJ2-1,TGTGCCAGCAGCTTAACTAGCGGGGATGAGCAGTTCTTC,CASSLTSGDEQFF
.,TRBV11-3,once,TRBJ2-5,TGTGCCAGCAGCTTCGGGGGGCCTGGAGGGACGGAGACCCAGTACTTC,CASSFGGPGGTETQYF
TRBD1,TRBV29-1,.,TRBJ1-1,TGCAGCGGTGCAACAGGGGTGGGCACTGAAGCTTTCTTT,CSGATGVGTEAFF
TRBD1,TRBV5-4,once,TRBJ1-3,TGTGCCAGCAGGGACAGGACTACGGCGGGAAACACCATATATTTT,CASRDRTTAGNTIYF
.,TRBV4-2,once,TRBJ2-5,TGTGCCAGCAGCCAGGGAAACAGGGCACAAGAGACCCAGTACTTC,CASSQGNRAQETQYF
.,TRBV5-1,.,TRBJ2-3,TGCGCCAGCAGCTTGAATCGGGCGGGCGCAGATACGCAGTATTTT,CASSLNRAGADTQYF
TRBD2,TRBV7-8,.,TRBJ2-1,TGTGCCAGCAGCCCGTCTAGCGGGAGAATAGGTGAGCAGTTCTTC,CASSPSSGRIGEQFF
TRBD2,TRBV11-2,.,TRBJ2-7,TGTGCCAGCAGCGCGGAACCGGGACTATCGCTCAGCGAGCAGTACTTC,CASSAEPGLSLSEQYF
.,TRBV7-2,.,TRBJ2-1,TGTGCCAGCAGCTTCTCGCCGGAGGGTGAGCAGTTCTTC,CASSFSPEGEQFF
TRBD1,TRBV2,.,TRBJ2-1,TGTGCCAGCAGTGTTTGGACAGGGAATGAGCAGTTCTTC,CASSVWTGNEQFF
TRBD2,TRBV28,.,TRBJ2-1,TGTGCCAGCATGGTGGGAGGGCACAATGAGCAGTTCTTC,CASMVGGHNEQFF
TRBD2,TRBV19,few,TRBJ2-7,TGTGCCAGTAGTACCGGGACTAGCGGGAGGTACGAGCAGTACTTC,CASSTGTSGRYEQYF
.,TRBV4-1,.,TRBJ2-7,TGCGCCAGCAGCCAAGATCTCGGCAGCGGCGAGCAGTACTTC,CASSQDLGSGEQYF
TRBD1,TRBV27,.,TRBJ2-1,TGTGCCAGCAGTTTCAGGGGGTTGTCCTACAATGAGCAGTTCTTC,CASSFRGLSYNEQFF
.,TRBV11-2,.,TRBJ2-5,TGTGCCAGCAGCCGGTACCAGGGGGAGACCCAGTACTTC,CASSRYQGETQYF
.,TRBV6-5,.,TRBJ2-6,TGTGCCAGCAGTTACTCCGGAGCAAAGGCCAACGTCCTGACTTTC,CASSYSGAKANVLTF
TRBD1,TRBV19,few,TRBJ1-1,TGTGCCAGTAAGCTGGGACAGGGGAGCTCCAGGACTGAAGCTTTCTTT,CASKLGQGSSRTEAFF
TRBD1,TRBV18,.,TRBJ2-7,TGTGCCAGCTCACCAGGGACAGGCTGGTACTTC,CASSPGTGWYF
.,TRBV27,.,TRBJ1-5,TGTGCCAGCCCTAACGGGGTGCGAAATCAGCCCCAGCATTTT,CASPNGVRNQPQHF
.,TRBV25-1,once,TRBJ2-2,TGTGCCAGCAGTGAATGGAAGGGGCCCGGGGAGCTGTTTTTT,CASSEWKGPGELFF
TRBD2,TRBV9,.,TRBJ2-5,TGTGCCAGCAGCGTAGGTTCGAGCGGGAGACGAGAGACCCAGTACTTC,CASSVGSSGRRETQYF
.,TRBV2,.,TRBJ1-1,TGTGCCAGCATGTCGGGAATGAACACTGAAGCTTTCTTT,CASMSGMNTEAFF
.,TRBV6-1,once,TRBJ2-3,TGTGCCAGCAGTGAAGCCGGAGATACGCAGTATTTT,CASSEAGDTQYF
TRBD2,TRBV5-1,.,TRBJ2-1,TGCGCCAGCAGCTTGGCCGGGACTAGGGGGTCTAATGAGCAGTTCTTC,CASSLAGTRGSNEQFF
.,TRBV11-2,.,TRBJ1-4,TGTGCCAGCAGCTTATTATCGGGAAACAGGGCTAATGAAAAACTGTTTTTT,CASSLLSGNRANEKLFF
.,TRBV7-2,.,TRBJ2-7,TGTGCCAGCAGCTTGTTTCCCGCGTACGAGCAGTACTTC,CASSLFPAYEQYF
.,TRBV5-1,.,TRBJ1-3,TGCGCCAGCAGCCCAGGGACATACGGCGGAAACACCATATATTTT,CASSPGTYGGNTIYF
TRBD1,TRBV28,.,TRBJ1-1,TGTGCCAGCAGTCCCGGACAGGGCTGGATCACTGAAGCTTTCTTT,CASSPGQGWITEAFF
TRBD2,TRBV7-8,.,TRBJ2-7,TGTGCCAGCAGCCTCCCTAGCGGGAACTACGAGCAGTACTTC,CASSLPSGNYEQYF
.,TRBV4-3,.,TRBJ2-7,TGCGCCAGCAGCCAAGATCACCCCATTACTAGCCGACTCAACCAGCAGTACTTC,CASSQDHPITSRLNQQYF
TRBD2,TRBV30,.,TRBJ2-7,TGTGCCTGGGCAATCGGGACTAGCGAGTCCTACGAGCAGTACTTC,CAWAIGTSESYEQYF
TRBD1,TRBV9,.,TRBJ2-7,TGTGCCAGCAGCGTAGGGGGACAGACAGTTTACGAGCAGTACTTC,CASSVGGQTVYEQYF
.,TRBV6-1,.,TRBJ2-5,TGTGCCAGCAGTGAAGCGTTAGGGGCCCAAGAGACCCAGTACTTC,CASSEALGAQETQYF
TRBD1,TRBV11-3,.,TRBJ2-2,TGTGCCAGCAGCCCGGGACAGGGGAAGAACACCGGGGAGCTGTTTTTT,CASSPGQGKNTGELFF
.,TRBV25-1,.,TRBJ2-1,TGTGCCAGCAGTGAAGTTGGGGGGTACAATGAGCAGTTCTTC,CASSEVGGYNEQFF
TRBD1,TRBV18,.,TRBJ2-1,TGTGCCAGCTCACCGGGACAGGGATACAATGAGCAGTTCTTC,CASSPGQGYNEQFF
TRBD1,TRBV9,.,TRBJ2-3,TGTGCCAGCAGCTCACGGACAGGGGGCTCCTCAGATACGCAGTATTTT,CASSSRTGGSSDTQYF
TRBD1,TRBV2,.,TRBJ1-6,TGTGCCAGCAGTCCCGATAGGACAGGGAATTCACCCCTCCACTTT,CASSPDRTGNSPLHF
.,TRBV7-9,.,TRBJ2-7,TGTGCCAGCAGCTTACAGGAGGGTAGCTCCTACGAGCAGTACTTC,CASSLQEGSSYEQYF
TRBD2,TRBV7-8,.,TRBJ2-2,TGTGCCAGCACCCTGGAGCGGGAGGACACCGGGGAGCTGTTTTTT,CASTLEREDTGELFF
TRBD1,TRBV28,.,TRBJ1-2,TGTGCCAGCAGTTATACGGGACAGATCTATGGCTACACCTTC,CASSYTGQIYGYTF
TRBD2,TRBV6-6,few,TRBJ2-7,TGTGCCAGCAGTTACGATTTAGGACTAGCGGGCTACGAGCAGTACTTC,CASSYDLGLAGYEQYF
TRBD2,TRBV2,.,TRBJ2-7,TGTGCCAGCATAACTAGCGGATACGAGCAGTACTTC,CASITSGYEQYF
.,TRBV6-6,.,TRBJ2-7,TGTGCCAGCAGTTACGGGGGGACGGGTTACGAGCAGTACTTC,CASSYGGTGYEQYF
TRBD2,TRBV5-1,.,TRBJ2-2,TGCGCCAGCAGCGCAAGACAACTTTTCGCAACTAGCGGCCCCACCGGGGAGCTGTTTTTT,CASSARQLFATSGPTGELFF
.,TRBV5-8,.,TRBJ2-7,TGTGCCAGCAGCTTGGGATCGGGACTCTCCTACGAGCAGTACTTC,CASSLGSGLSYEQYF
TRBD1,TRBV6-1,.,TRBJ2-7,TGTGCCAGCACCATGACAGGGGGCTACGAGCAGTACTTC,CASTMTGGYEQYF
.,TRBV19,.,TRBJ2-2,TGTGCCAGTAAGGAGCAGGGCGGTATCGGGGAGCTGTTTTTT,CASKEQGGIGELFF
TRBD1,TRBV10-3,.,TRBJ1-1,TGTGCCATCAGTGAACCAAGCAGGGGGAAGACTGAAGCTTTCTTT,CAISEPSRGKTEAFF
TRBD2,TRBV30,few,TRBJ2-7,TGTGCCGGGACTAGCGGGTTGATGATCTACGAGCAGTACTTC,CAGTSGLMIYEQYF
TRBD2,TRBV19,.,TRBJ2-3,TGTGCCAGTATGGGGGCTAGCGGGAGCCTCGGGGATACGCAGTATTTT,CASMGASGSLGDTQYF
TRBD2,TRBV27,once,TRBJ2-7,TGTGCCAATGCCGAGAAGCTAGCGGGAGTCTTTCGATGCGAGCAGTACTTC,CANAEKLAGVFRCEQYF
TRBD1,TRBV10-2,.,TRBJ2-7,TGCGCCAGCAAGGGACAGGGGGCCTACGAGCAGTACTTC,CASKGQGAYEQYF
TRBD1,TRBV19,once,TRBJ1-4,TGTGCCAGTAGTAGAAGGGCCGGGACAGCAGATGAAAAACTGTTTTTT,CASSRRAGTADEKLFF
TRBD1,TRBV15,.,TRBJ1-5,TGTGCCACCAGCAAGGACAGGATCAATCAGCCCCAGCATTTT,CATSKDRINQPQHF